The 28 T cell receptor beta chains below all came from one sample that was sequenced in a study of T cell clonotyping in hematopoietic cell transplantation. Sequencing used immunoSEQ multiplex PCR; TCRdb keeps in-frame clones, though not all of them. The sample lists approximately 13,000 clones, about four fifths occurring once. The source was PBMCs, collected 100 days after allogeneic stem cell transplant. The receptors shown here come from a female patient aged 40-50 years who had an allogeneic stem cell transplant from a related donor, so T cells may come from the graft donor. Some clones in this sample may be carry-over from other donors' samples.

The rearrangement links TRBV30 to TRBJ1-4; 8 bases are shared with TRBD1. V shed 3 bases, J shed 5 bases, and the junction held 8 bases outside the gene matches. Germline lookup yields CDR1 GTSNPN and CDR2 SVGIG (reference sequence). This CDR3 comprises 15 residues. CDR3 loop: CAWSRRTGRNEKLFF. DNA of the CDR3: TGTGCCTGGAGCCGACGGACAGGGAGGAATGAAAAACTGTTTTTT.

V is TRBV5-6 and J is TRBJ1-2, with 9 bases lining up with TRBD1. V was pared by 4 bases and J by 1 base, with 8 bases of the junction left unmatched. The germline CDR1 and CDR2 sequences are SGHDT and YYEEEE. The CDR3 is 16 residues long. The CDR3, as DNA: TGTGCCAGCAGCCTCCCCCGACAGGGGGTTAACTATGGCTACACCTTC. Encoded protein: CASSLPRQGVNYGYTF.

The chain combines TRBV4-3 with TRBJ2-7; 8 bases align to TRBD2. The CDR3 is made up of 16 amino acids. Germline trimming cut 0 bases from V and 0 bases from J; bases unmatched to any gene: 4. In germline, CDR1 is LGHNA, CDR2 YSLEER. CDR3 amino acids: CASSQEPSGSSYEQYF. Here the CDR3 DNA reads TGCGCCAGCAGCCAAGAACCCAGCGGGAGCTCCTACGAGCAGTACTTC.

The chain couples TRBV19 to TRBJ2-7; TRBD1 aligns across 8 bases. This CDR3 region has 14 residues. With V trimmed by 7 bases and J by 2 bases, 7 bases remained unmatched. Germline V lookup: CDR1 LNHDA, CDR2 SQIVND (reference sequence). The CDR3, as DNA: TGTGCCAGTAACCAGGGGGCGCCTGCCTACGAGCAGTACTTC. Translation: CASNQGAPAYEQYF.

This chain connects TRBV18 to TRBJ2-2; no definite D call. The germline V gene has CDR1 KGHSH and CDR2 LQKENI. The CDR3 extends over 12 amino acids. Trimming stripped 8 bases from V and 6 bases from J, with 10 bases between. DNA for the CDR3: TGTGCCAGCCGCCCAGGCGCCGGGGAGCTGTTTTTT. Translated: CASRPGAGELFF.

The V call is TRBV29-1, the J call TRBJ2-7; either TRBD1 or TRBD2 may fit D (5 bases each). The germline gives CDR1 SQVTM, CDR2 ANQGSEA. V lost 5 bases, J lost 3 bases, and 11 bases lay in between. CDR3 size: 12 residues. The CDR3 protein is CSVRDGDYEQYF. CDR3 nucleotides: TGCAGCGTTCGGGACGGGGACTACGAGCAGTACTTC.

This sequence joins TRBV7-8 and TRBJ2-2, with 10 nucleotides matching TRBD2. There are 16 residues in the CDR3. V lost 5 bases to trimming and J lost 6 bases; unmatched junction nucleotides: 9. Germline V CDR1 and CDR2: SGHVS, FQNEAQ. The CDR3 coding sequence is TGTGCCAGCAGCCAGTCTAGCGGGAGTCTTGCCGGGGAGCTGTTTTTT. This gives the protein CASSQSSGSLAGELFF.

This sequence joins TRBV5-6 and TRBJ1-1; D may be TRBD1 (5 bases). V was shortened by 0 bases and J by 2 bases, with 17 bases between the two germline ends. The length of the CDR3 is 17 residues. Germline CDR1 and CDR2: SGHDT and YYEEEE. The CDR3 coding sequence is TGTGCCAGCAGCTTGGCCGGCCGGCGGACAACTAACACTGAAGCTTTCTTT. Amino acids: CASSLAGRRTTNTEAFF.

The V call is TRBV4-2, the J call TRBJ2-3; D perhaps matches TRBD1 (5 bases). The CDR3 spans 14 residues. The ends were cut back, 5 bases at V and 5 bases at J, with 14 bases in the middle. The V gene's germline CDR1 is LGHNA and CDR2 YNFKEQ. The CDR3 DNA reads TGTGCCAGCAGCGACTGGGGCGGTAGAGATACGCAGTATTTT. It translates to CASSDWGGRDTQYF.

This clone has more than one count but fewer than ten. The genes are TRBV5-4 and TRBJ2-5; TRBD1 or TRBD2 may be the D gene (6 bases each). Germline V gives CDR1 SGHNT, CDR2 YYREEE (reference sequence). The CDR3 consists of 15 residues. V was cut by 6 bases and J by 2 bases, with 17 bases left in between. The CDR3, as DNA: TGTGCCAGCACCGAGGGGGGTAGCTGGCAAGAGACCCAGTACTTC. It is translated as CASTEGGSWQETQYF.

The rearrangement links TRBV6-6 to TRBJ2-5; 8 bases match TRBD2. CDR3 length: 13 amino acids. Germline V gene lookup returns CDR1 MNHNY and CDR2 SVGAGI (reference sequence). With 11 bases clipped from V and 5 bases from J, the junction kept 10 bases outside the gene matches. This CDR3 reads CAGRAGGRETQYF. In DNA form, the CDR3 reads TGTGCCGGCCGGGCGGGGGGTCGGGAGACCCAGTACTTC.

This rearrangement joins TRBV6-5 to TRBJ1-3; D remains ambiguous. The CDR3 has 12 residues. Germline CDR1 MNHEY, CDR2 SVGAGI. Trimming removed 4 bases at V and 3 bases at J, with 4 bases between. The CDR3 sequence is CASSSDGNTIYF. The CDR3 region has the DNA TGTGCCAGCAGTTCGGATGGAAACACCATATATTTT.

This chain links TRBV11-2 with TRBJ1-2; 8 bases are shared with TRBD1. The CDR3 consists of 14 residues. CDR1 and CDR2 (germline): SGHAT, FQNNGV. The trim removed 1 base at V and 7 bases at J, leaving 5 bases unmatched. CDR3 sequence: CASSLGPDRAGYTF. The CDR3 DNA is TGTGCCAGCAGCTTAGGTCCGGACAGGGCTGGCTACACCTTC.

The chain carries TRBV5-1 and TRBJ1-2; D gene uncertain. Germline CDR1 and CDR2: SGHRS and YFSETQ. This CDR3 is 17 amino acids long. V gave up 0 bases and J gave up 5 bases, with 20 bases separating them. CDR3 nucleotides: TGCGCCAGCAGCTTGGATCCCACGTACGGGTCCGGGTATGGCTACACCTTC. Its protein product is CASSLDPTYGSGYGYTF.

V gene TRBV2 combines with J gene TRBJ2-4; tentative D call: TRBD2 (6 bases). Germline V gives CDR1 SNHLY, CDR2 FYNNEI. This CDR3 region has 15 residues. V lost 6 bases to trimming and J lost 8 bases, with 20 bases between them. The CDR3 DNA follows: TGTGCCAGCAGCCAAAGGTACGGGAGTGGACACATTCAGTACTTC. Its translation: CASSQRYGSGHIQYF.

This CDR3 reads CAWSVLGDADTQYF. In DNA form, the CDR3 reads TGTGCCTGGAGTGTACTAGGAGACGCAGATACGCAGTATTTT. The chain joins TRBV30 to TRBJ2-3; D might be TRBD2 (5 bases). V lost 0 bases to trimming and J lost 4 bases, with 11 bases between them. The CDR3 sequence is 14 residues long. Looked up from germline, CDR1 is GTSNPN and CDR2 is SVGIG (reference sequence).

The chain combines TRBV4-3 with TRBJ1-2, with D unclear. Germline values: CDR1 LGHNA, CDR2 YSLEER. CDR3 length: 16 residues. Between the trimmed V and J ends, which lost 8 bases and 5 bases, there was a span of 24 bases. The CDR3: CASSISLGSTVYGYTF. Written as DNA, the CDR3 is TGCGCCAGCTCGATATCACTCGGCAGTACAGTGTATGGCTACACCTTC.

The chain employs TRBV6-1 and TRBJ2-7; D remains ambiguous. The V end lost 6 bases, the J end lost 3 bases, and 12 bases lay between the germline ends. The germline CDR1 and CDR2 sequences are MNHNS and SASEGT. CDR3 length: 13 residues. This CDR3 is CASRLPDGYEQYF. In DNA form, the CDR3 reads TGTGCCAGCAGGTTGCCCGACGGCTACGAGCAGTACTTC.

The rearrangement uses TRBV4-1 and TRBJ1-6, with D hard to call. Germline V CDR1 and CDR2: MGHRA, YSYEKL. The CDR3 contains 17 residues. Trimming removed 1 base at V and 8 bases at J, with 18 bases between. CDR3 residues: CASSQGTVPSSYSPLHF. CDR3 coding DNA: TGCGCCAGCAGCCAAGGGACGGTACCGTCATCTTATTCACCCCTCCACTTT.

The chain carries TRBV7-8 and TRBJ2-7; D gene uncertain. Germline V lookup: CDR1 SGHVS, CDR2 FQNEAQ. V was shortened by 2 bases and J by 6 bases, with 5 bases between the two germline ends. The CDR3 is 11 amino acids. CDR3 nucleotide sequence: TGTGCCAGCAGCTTATCAGTCGAGCAGTACTTC. Residues: CASSLSVEQYF.

The V and J genes are TRBV19 and TRBJ2-7, with TRBD1 matching over 9 bases. V lost 5 bases and J lost 5; bases outside the gene matches: 7. The CDR3 spans 14 residues. CDR1 is LNHDA and CDR2 is SQIVND in the germline V gene (reference sequence). The CDR3 coding sequence is TGTGCCAGTAGTTTCCGAACAGGGGGCGACGAGCAGTACTTC. Amino acid sequence: CASSFRTGGDEQYF.

In nucleotides, the CDR3 is TGCGCCAGCAGCTTGGGTTCGGTGGAGGGATCTTTTAACTATGGCTACACCTTC. Residues: CASSLGSVEGSFNYGYTF. The rearrangement joins TRBV5-1 to TRBJ1-2, with unresolved D. The CDR3 runs 18 residues. The V gene lost 0 bases and the J gene lost 1 base, with 19 bases spanning the gap. Germline loops: CDR1 SGHRS, CDR2 YFSETQ. The entire variable domain, with the rest obtained from reference TRBV5-1 and TRBJ1-2, is as follows: KAGVTQTPRYLIKTRGQQVTLSCSPISGHRSVSWYQQTPGQGLQFLFEYFSETQRNKGNFPGRFSGRQFSNSRSEMNVSTLELGDSALYLCASSLGSVEGSFNYGYTFGSGTRLTVV.

This rearrangement joins TRBV6-5 to TRBJ1-2; D unclear. Germline V gene data show CDR1 as MNHEY and CDR2 as SVGAGI. Trimming removed 10 bases from V and 1 base from J, with 7 bases in between. The CDR3 consists of 11 residues. The CDR3 region is CATQNNYGYTF. The CDR3 region has the DNA TGTGCCACCCAGAATAACTATGGCTACACCTTC.

The rearrangement joins TRBV2 to TRBJ2-4; TRBD2 aligns across 8 bases. J gave up 9 bases and V 7 bases, and 8 bases lay outside the gene matches. Germline V gene lookup returns CDR1 SNHLY and CDR2 FYNNEI. This CDR3 is 13 amino acids long. In DNA, the CDR3 is TGTGCCAGCATGAGCGGGAGTGGGGTCATTCAGTACTTC. Translated: CASMSGSGVIQYF.

V gene TRBV7-9 combines with J gene TRBJ2-7, with 10 bases fitting TRBD1. Losses at the gene ends were 4 bases for V and 5 bases for J; bases not matched to a gene: 8. The CDR3 covers 15 residues. The germline gives CDR1 SEHNR, CDR2 FQNEAQ (reference sequence). CDR3 residues: CASSSDGTGAHEQYF. The CDR3 nucleotides are TGTGCCAGCAGCTCGGACGGGACAGGGGCCCACGAGCAGTACTTC.

This clone appeared a single time. This sequence joins TRBV6-6 and TRBJ2-7; D ambiguous. Trimming stripped 0 bases from V and 2 bases from J, with 8 bases between. The CDR3 totals 14 residues. Germline values: CDR1 MNHNY, CDR2 SVGAGI (reference sequence). CDR3 in DNA: TGTGCCAGCAGTTACTCGAGAGGCACCTACGAGCAGTACTTC. Its protein product is CASSYSRGTYEQYF.

The rearrangement joins TRBV19 to TRBJ2-5; tentatively, D is TRBD1 (5 bases). The J call is in doubt because the DNA end fits TRBJ2-7 better. The CDR3 length is 13 residues. Germline CDR1 is LNHDA and CDR2 is SQIVND (reference sequence). The CDR3 reads CASSEDNSHEQYF. For the CDR3, the DNA is TGTGCCAGTAGTGAGGACAATTCCCACGAGCAGTACTTC.

V gene TRBV11-2 combines with J gene TRBJ1-1; tentatively, D is TRBD1 (5 bases). The CDR3 is 14 residues long. Germline values: CDR1 SGHAT, CDR2 FQNNGV. Trimming removed 6 bases at V and 0 bases at J, with 11 bases between. CDR3 bases: TGTGCCAGCAGGGCCGGACACATGAACACTGAAGCTTTCTTT. This translates into CASRAGHMNTEAFF.